A selection of T cell receptor beta chains follows, all from one sample in a study of neurological immune-mediated disorders. Via MiXCR, TCRdb re-called the 5' RACE reads, giving one row per CDR3 protein. This table holds over 25,000 distinct CDR3 sequences, over 10% found once. Source material: PBMCs. The receptor source for this set is an older woman in good health. Both conserved end residues are part of each CDR3. D genes are given only for firm matches. Size is stated for part of the rows, as once, few or many counts, or as a class when the clone is expanded.

v_gene	abundance	d_gene	j_gene	CDR3aa	CDR3nt
TRBV2	NA	NA	TRBJ2-1	CATLWVQGNEQFF	TGTGCCACTCTATGGGTGCAGGGCAATGAGCAGTTCTTC
TRBV20-1	many	NA	TRBJ1-1	CSASSGAKAFF	TGCAGTGCTAGCAGCGGGGCGAAGGCTTTCTTT
TRBV20-1	many	NA	TRBJ1-1	CSAIAGDTTEAFF	TGCAGTGCTATAGCAGGGGATACCACTGAAGCTTTCTTT
TRBV7-2	many	TRBD1	TRBJ1-4	CASSFLGQGGNEKLFF	TGTGCCAGCAGCTTTCTGGGACAGGGCGGTAATGAAAAACTGTTTTTT
TRBV20-1	many	TRBD2	TRBJ2-3	CSARDERLAGPTDTQYF	TGCAGTGCTAGAGATGAAAGACTAGCGGGGCCCACAGATACGCAGTATTTT
TRBV19	many	NA	TRBJ1-1	CASSIAGKGAEAFF	TGTGCCAGTAGTATAGCAGGGAAAGGGGCTGAAGCTTTCTTT
TRBV5-1	many	NA	TRBJ2-2	CASSLDGEAGELFF	TGCGCCAGCAGCTTGGATGGGGAGGCTGGGGAGCTGTTTTTT
TRBV3-1	many	NA	TRBJ1-2	CASSQHWKDGYTF	TGTGCCAGCAGCCAACACTGGAAGGATGGCTACACCTTC
TRBV19	NA	TRBD2	TRBJ2-7	CASSIGTSGEQYF	TGTGCCAGTAGTATTGGGACTAGCGGCGAGCAGTACTTC
TRBV4-3	many	NA	TRBJ1-1	CASSQDSGDLGTEAFF	TGCGCCAGCAGCCAAGATTCCGGGGACTTGGGGACTGAAGCTTTCTTT
TRBV5-5	many	NA	TRBJ1-6	CASSLVPGRGSPLHF	TGTGCCAGCAGCTTAGTTCCTGGACGAGGTTCACCCCTCCACTTT
TRBV5-1	many	NA	TRBJ2-5	CASSSPQKETQYF	TGCGCCAGCAGCTCACCCCAGAAAGAGACCCAGTACTTC
TRBV7-2	NA	TRBD2	TRBJ2-1	CASSWTSGSYNEQFF	TGTGCCAGCAGCTGGACTAGCGGGTCCTACAATGAGCAGTTCTTC
TRBV9	many	NA	TRBJ1-4	CASSPNQGGFNEKLFF	TGTGCCAGCAGCCCGAACCAAGGGGGATTCAATGAAAAACTGTTTTTT
TRBV5-1	many	NA	TRBJ1-2	CASSVGAQGRYGYTF	TGCGCCAGCAGCGTCGGGGCACAGGGTCGGTATGGCTACACCTTC
TRBV9	many	TRBD2	TRBJ2-1	CASSAPGLASFEQFF	TGTGCCAGCAGCGCCCCCGGACTAGCCTCCTTTGAGCAGTTCTTC
TRBV9	many	NA	TRBJ2-7	CASSSRQAGEQYF	TGTGCCAGCAGCTCCCGACAGGCTGGCGAGCAGTACTTC
TRBV5-1	many	NA	TRBJ1-2	CASSLSPIQGDYGYTF	TGCGCCAGCAGCCTGTCCCCAATACAAGGGGACTATGGCTACACCTTC
TRBV5-1	few	TRBD1	TRBJ1-2	CASSFDREDGYTF	TGCGCCAGCAGCTTCGACAGGGAGGATGGCTACACCTTC
TRBV4-3	many	NA	TRBJ2-3	CASSQDLLPGTRTDTQYF	TGCGCCAGCAGCCAAGATCTCCTACCCGGGACCCGCACAGATACGCAGTATTTT
TRBV20-1	many	NA	TRBJ1-1	CSASEGGSLNTEAFF	TGCAGTGCTAGCGAGGGGGGCAGCCTGAACACTGAAGCTTTCTTT
TRBV20-1	many	TRBD2	TRBJ2-7	CSAGGRGGFQDEQYF	TGCAGTGCGGGGGGGAGGGGAGGATTCCAGGACGAGCAGTACTTC
TRBV5-1	many	NA	TRBJ2-1	CASSPRLNSYNEQFF	TGCGCCAGCAGCCCGAGACTGAACTCCTACAATGAGCAGTTCTTC
TRBV5-1	NA	NA	TRBJ1-1	CASSDGNNEAFF	TGCGCCAGCAGCGACGGGAACAATGAAGCTTTCTTT
TRBV11-1	many	TRBD1	TRBJ1-1	CASSLGNRDRPTRAFF	TGTGCCAGCAGCTTGGGCAATCGGGACAGACCGACGAGGGCTTTCTTT